This T cell receptor beta chain stems from a study of tumor-infiltrating lymphocytes in primary liver carcinoma. Study as a whole: Tumor lesions were T1-T3 N0M0 and spanned roughly 4.2 to 10 cm. Study-level results: The samples were not sorted (they were bulk), so CD4+ and CD8+ repertoires were not compared. Relative to blood, tumors carried a significantly larger fraction of the repertoire in their top 250 clones (p = 0.039).

Synthesis of TCR beta cDNA was carried out from around 540 ng total RNA with a constant-region primer. It was through three nested multiplex PCR rounds of slightly modified ARM-PCR that TCR beta libraries arose. TCRdb independently ran MiXCR on the multiplex PCR reads; one entry per CDR3 protein. This table holds 250,000 to 350,000 distinct CDR3 sequences, 58% found once. As concerns this clonotype: Its specificity is unknown. At one end, the junction sequence differs from germline, possibly due to a read error.

For blood RNA, unsorted whole blood served as the source, and germline DNA was extracted too. Presurgery, about 4 milliliters of peripheral blood were collected. Sequencing was performed on peripheral blood. This TCR came from a woman younger than 45 with primary liver carcinoma and hepatitis B virus infection.

Here the CDR3 reads CASSQGPGGICEQYF. CDR3 in DNA: TGCGCCAGCAGCCAAGGCCCTGGCGGTATATGCGAGCAGTATTTC. The chain combines TRBV4-1 with TRBJ2-7, with no clear D. Germline V gene data show CDR1 as MGHRA and CDR2 as YSYEKL. The CDR3 is 15 residues long.